A single TCR beta chain is shown here with its context. The antigen is undetermined. This entry comes from a study of cytomegalovirus exposure and HLA in healthy donors. Study-level background: From some 180 million T cells, an earlier analysis saw 120 million or so unique TCR beta sequences. Study observations and caveats: A classifier reportedly called cytomegalovirus status with high sensitivity and specificity.

PCR employed 60 Vbeta and 13 Jbeta primers. Using immunoSEQ multiplex PCR, the repertoire was profiled, and TCRdb retains in-frame clones only, with some absent. The sample consists of some 130,000 clones, around 80% of them appearing once. V was pared by 5 bases and J by 2 bases, with 20 bases between. The CDR3 is made up of 17 amino acids. The germline V gene has CDR1 SGHTA and CDR2 FQGNSA. Sample: PBMCs. The receptor was isolated from a young woman in good health and CMV-seronegative. The chain is built from TRBV7-2 and TRBJ2-3; perhaps TRBD2 as D (6 bases). This CDR3 reads CASSARSGRGYTDTQYF. CDR3 nucleotide sequence: TGTGCCAGCAGCGCGAGGTCCGGGAGAGGGTACACAGATACGCAGTATTTT.